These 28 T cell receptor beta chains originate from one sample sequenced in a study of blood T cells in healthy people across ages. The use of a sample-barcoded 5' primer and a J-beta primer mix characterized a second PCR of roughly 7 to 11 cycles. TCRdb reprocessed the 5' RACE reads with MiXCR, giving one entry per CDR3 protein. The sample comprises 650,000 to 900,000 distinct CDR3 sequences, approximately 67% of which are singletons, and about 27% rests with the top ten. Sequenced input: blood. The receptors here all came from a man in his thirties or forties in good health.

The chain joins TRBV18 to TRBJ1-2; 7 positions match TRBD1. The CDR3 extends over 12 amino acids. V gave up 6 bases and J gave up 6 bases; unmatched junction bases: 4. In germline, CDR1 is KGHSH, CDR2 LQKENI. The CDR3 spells CASSTGTDGYTF. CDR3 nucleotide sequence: TGTGCCAGCTCCACCGGGACAGATGGCTACACCTTC.

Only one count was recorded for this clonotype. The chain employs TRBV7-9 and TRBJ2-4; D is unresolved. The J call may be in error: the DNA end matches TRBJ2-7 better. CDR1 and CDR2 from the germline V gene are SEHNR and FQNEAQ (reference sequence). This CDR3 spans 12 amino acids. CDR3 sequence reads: CASSLGSFEQYF. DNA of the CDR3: TGTGCCAGCAGCTTGGGAAGTTTCGAGCAGTACTTC.

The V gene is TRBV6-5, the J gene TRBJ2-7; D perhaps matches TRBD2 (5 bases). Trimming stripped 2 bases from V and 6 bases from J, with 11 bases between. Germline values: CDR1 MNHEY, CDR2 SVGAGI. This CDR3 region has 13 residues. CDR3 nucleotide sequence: TGTGCCAGCAGTTACAATCTAGCATCCGAGCAGTACTTC. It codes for CASSYNLASEQYF.

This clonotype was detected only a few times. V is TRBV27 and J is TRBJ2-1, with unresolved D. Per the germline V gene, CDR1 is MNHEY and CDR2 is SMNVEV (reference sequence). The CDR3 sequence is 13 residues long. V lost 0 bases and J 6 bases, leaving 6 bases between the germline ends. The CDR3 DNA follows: TGTGCCAGCAGTTTATCGAGCCTCAATGAGCAGTTCTTC. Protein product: CASSLSSLNEQFF.

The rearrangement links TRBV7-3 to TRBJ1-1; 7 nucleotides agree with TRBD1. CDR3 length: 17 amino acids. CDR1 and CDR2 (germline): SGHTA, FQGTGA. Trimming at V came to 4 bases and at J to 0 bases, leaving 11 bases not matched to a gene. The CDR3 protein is CASSSTGTAVMNTEAFF. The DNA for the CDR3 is TGTGCCAGCAGCTCCACAGGGACAGCTGTTATGAACACTGAAGCTTTCTTT.

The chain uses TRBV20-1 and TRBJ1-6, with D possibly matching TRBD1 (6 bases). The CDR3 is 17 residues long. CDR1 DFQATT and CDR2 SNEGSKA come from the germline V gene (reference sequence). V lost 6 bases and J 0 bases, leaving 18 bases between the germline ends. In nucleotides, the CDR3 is TGCAGTGCCCCCCGACAGGTTGCTAGCTCCTATAATTCACCCCTCCACTTT. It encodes CSAPRQVASSYNSPLHF.

CDR3 sequence (DNA): TGTGCCAGCAGCCCTACTCGGACTAGCGGGGTCACAGATACGCAGTATTTT. Encoded protein: CASSPTRTSGVTDTQYF. V usage is TRBV6-2 or TRBV6-3 and J usage is TRBJ2-3, with 12 bases aligning to TRBD2. The V gene end was trimmed by 6 bases and the J gene end by 2 bases; junction bases not matched to a gene: 9. This CDR3 is 17 amino acids long. CDR1 is MNHEY and CDR2 is SVGEGT in the germline V gene.

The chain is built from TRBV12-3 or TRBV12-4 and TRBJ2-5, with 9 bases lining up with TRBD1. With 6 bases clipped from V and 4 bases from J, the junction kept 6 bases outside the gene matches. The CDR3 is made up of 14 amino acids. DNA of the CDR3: TGTGCCAGCAGCACTACAGGGGGCGTAGAGACCCAGTACTTC. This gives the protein CASSTTGGVETQYF.

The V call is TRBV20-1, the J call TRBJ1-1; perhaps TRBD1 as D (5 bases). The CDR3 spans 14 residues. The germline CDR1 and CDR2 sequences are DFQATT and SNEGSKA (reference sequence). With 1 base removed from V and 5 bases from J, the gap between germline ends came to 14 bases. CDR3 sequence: CSARGMREGTEAFF. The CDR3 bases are TGCAGTGCTAGAGGAATGAGGGAGGGGACTGAAGCTTTCTTT.

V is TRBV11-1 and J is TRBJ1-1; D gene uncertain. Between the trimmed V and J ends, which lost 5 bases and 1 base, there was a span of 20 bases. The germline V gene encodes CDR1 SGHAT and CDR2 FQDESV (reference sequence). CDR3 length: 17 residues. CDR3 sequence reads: CASSRRDFSEGNTEAFF. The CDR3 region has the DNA TGTGCCAGCAGCCGAAGGGATTTTAGCGAGGGGAACACTGAAGCTTTCTTT.

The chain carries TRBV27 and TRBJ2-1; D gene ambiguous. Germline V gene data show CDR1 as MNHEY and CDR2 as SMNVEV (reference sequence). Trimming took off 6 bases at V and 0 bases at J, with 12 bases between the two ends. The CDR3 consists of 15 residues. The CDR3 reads CASRIPGPSYNEQFF. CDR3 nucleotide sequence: TGTGCCAGCAGAATACCGGGTCCCTCCTACAATGAGCAGTTCTTC.

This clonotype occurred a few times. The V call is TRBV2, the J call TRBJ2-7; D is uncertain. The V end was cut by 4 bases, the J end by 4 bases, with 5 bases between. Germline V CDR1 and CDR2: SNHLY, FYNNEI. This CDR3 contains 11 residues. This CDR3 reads CASSGEYEQYF. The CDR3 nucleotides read TGTGCCAGCAGTGGAGAGTACGAGCAGTACTTC.

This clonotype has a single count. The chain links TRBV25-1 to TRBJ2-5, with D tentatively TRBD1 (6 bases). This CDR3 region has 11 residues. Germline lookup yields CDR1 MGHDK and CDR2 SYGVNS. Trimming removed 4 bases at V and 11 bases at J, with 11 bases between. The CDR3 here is CASSVTGLQYF. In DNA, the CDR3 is TGTGCCAGCAGTGTAACAGGGCTGCAGTACTTC.

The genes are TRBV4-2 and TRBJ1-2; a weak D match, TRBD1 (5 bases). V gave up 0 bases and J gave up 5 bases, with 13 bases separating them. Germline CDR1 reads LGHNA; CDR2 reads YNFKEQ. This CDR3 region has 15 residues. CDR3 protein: CASSQELEGRYGYTF. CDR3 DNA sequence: TGTGCCAGCAGCCAAGAACTTGAGGGGCGATATGGCTACACCTTC.

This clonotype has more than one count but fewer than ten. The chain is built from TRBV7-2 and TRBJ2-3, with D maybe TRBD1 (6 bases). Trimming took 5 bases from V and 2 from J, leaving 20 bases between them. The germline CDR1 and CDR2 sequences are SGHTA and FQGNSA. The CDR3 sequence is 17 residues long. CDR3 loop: CASSVNSPGHNTDTQYF. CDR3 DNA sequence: TGTGCCAGCAGCGTAAATTCGCCGGGACATAACACAGATACGCAGTATTTT.

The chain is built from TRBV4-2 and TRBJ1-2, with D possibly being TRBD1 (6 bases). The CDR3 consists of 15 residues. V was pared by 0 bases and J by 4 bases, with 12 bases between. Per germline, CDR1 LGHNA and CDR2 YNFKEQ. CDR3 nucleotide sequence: TGTGCCAGCAGCCAAGACCGGGGGGCTACCTATGGCTACACCTTC. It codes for CASSQDRGATYGYTF.

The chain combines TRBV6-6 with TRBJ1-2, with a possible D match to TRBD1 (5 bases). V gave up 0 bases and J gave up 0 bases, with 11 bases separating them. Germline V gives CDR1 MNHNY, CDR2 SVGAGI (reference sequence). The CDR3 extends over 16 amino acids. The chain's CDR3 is CASSYSSGNPNYGYTF. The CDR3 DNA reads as TGTGCCAGCAGTTACTCTTCAGGGAACCCTAACTATGGCTACACCTTC.

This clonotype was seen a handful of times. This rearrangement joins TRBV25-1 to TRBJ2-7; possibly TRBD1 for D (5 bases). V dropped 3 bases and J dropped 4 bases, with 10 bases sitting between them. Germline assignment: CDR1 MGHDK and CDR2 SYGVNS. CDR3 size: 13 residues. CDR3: CASSDRVLYEQYF. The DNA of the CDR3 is TGTGCCAGCAGTGACAGGGTTTTGTACGAGCAGTACTTC.

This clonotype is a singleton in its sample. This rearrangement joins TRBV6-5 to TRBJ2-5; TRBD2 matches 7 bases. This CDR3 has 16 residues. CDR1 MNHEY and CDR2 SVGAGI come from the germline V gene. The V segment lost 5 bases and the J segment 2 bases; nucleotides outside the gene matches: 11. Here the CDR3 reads CASSPMALAAQETQYF. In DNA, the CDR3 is TGTGCCAGCAGTCCGATGGCCCTAGCGGCTCAAGAGACCCAGTACTTC.

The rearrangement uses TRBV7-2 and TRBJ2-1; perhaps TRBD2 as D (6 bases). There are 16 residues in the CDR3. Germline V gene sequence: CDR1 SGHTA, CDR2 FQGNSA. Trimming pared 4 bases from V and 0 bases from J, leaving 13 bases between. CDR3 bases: TGTGCCAGCAGCTGGCGGGGCACGAGCTCCTACAATGAGCAGTTCTTC. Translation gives CASSWRGTSSYNEQFF. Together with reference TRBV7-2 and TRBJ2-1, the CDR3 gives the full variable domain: GAGVSQSPSNKVTEKGKDVELRCDPISGHTALYWYRQSLGQGLEFLIYFQGNSAPDKSGLPSDRFSAERTGGSVSTLTIQRTQQEDSAVYLCASSWRGTSSYNEQFFGPGTRLTVL.

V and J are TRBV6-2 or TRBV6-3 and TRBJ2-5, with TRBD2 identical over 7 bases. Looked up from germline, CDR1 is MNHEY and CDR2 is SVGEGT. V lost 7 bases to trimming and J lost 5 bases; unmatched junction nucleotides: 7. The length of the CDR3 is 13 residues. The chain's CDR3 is CASTPWGGETQYF. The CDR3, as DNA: TGTGCCAGCACTCCCTGGGGGGGGGAGACCCAGTACTTC.

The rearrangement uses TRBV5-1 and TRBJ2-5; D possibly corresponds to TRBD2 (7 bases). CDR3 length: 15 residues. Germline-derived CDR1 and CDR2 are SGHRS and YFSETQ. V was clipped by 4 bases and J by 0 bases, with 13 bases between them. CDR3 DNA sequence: TGCGCCAGCAGCCACACGGGGGGCTACCAAGAGACCCAGTACTTC. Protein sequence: CASSHTGGYQETQYF.

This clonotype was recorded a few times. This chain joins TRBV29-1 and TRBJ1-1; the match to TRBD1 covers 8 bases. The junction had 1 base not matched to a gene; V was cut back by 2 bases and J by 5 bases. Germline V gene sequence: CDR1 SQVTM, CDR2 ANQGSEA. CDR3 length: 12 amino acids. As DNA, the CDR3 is TGCAGCGTTGAAACAGGGGGAACTGAAGCTTTCTTT. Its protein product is CSVETGGTEAFF.

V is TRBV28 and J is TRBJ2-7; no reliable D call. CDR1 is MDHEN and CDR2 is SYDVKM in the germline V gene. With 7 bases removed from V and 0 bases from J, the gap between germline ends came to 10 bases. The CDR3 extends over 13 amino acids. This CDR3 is CASMDGISYEQYF. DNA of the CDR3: TGTGCCAGCATGGACGGTATCTCCTACGAGCAGTACTTC.

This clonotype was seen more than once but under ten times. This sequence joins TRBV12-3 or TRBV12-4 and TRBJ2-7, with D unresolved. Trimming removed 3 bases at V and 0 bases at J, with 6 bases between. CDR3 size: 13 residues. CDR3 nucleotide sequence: TGTGCCAGCAGTTTCCGAGTCTCCTACGAGCAGTACTTC. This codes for CASSFRVSYEQYF.

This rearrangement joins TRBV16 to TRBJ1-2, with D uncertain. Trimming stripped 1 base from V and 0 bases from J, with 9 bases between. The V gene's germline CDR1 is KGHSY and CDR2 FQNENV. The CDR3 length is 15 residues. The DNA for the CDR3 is TGTGCCAGCAGCCAATTTTGGCAGCCTAACTATGGCTACACCTTC. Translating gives CASSQFWQPNYGYTF. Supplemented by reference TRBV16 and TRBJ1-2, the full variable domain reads GEEVAQTPKHLVRGEGQKAKLYCAPIKGHSYVFWYQQVLKNEFKFLISFQNENVFDETGMPKERFSAKCLPNSPCSLEIQATKLEDSAVYFCASSQFWQPNYGYTFGSGTRLTVV.

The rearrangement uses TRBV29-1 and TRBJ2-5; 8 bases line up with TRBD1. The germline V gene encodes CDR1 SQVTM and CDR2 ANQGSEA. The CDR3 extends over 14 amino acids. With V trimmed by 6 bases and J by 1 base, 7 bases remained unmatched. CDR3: CSVPGQGPQETQYF. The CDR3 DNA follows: TGCAGCGTCCCCGGACAGGGCCCCCAAGAGACCCAGTACTTC.

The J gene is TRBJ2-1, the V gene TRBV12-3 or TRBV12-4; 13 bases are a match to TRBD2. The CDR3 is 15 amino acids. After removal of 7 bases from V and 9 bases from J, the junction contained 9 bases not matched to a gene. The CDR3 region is CASIDGLAGVSEQFF. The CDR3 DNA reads TGTGCCAGCATCGACGGACTAGCGGGGGTTAGTGAGCAGTTCTTC.